This T cell receptor (beta chain) was obtained from a study of brain metastases from non-small cell lung cancer. Assay used: immunoSEQ multiplex PCR; TCRdb lists only in-frame clones, some missing. This sample yields about 1,300 clones, of which 85% are seen a single time; approximately 16% belongs to the top ten. This TCR came from a donor at least 40 years old with non-small cell lung cancer. Sequences were obtained from tumor-adjacent normal tissue.

The CDR3 region has the DNA TGCGCCAGCAGCTCCAGCGGACTAGGTGGAGATACGCAGTATTTT. This codes for CASSSSGLGGDTQYF. The rearrangement links TRBV5-1 to TRBJ2-3, with 7 bases fitting TRBD2. Unmatched junction bases numbered 9, after V lost 3 bases and J lost 5 bases. CDR3 length: 15 residues. Germline V CDR1 and CDR2: SGHRS, YFSETQ.